The 23 T cell receptor beta chains below were found in one sample sequenced in a study of Ad26.COV2.S vaccination and SARS-CoV-2 variants. Treatment specified: roughly 20 received Ad26.COV2.S at low or high dose, single or two shots; 5 received placebo; per-sample allocation not given. Day 63 after the first vaccine or placebo injection was the time point for sampling. Sequencing used immunoSEQ multiplex PCR; TCRdb keeps in-frame clones, though not all of them. The table records about 410,000 clones, about 89% of them present only once. The specimen was peripheral blood, collected in a trial of Ad26.COV2.S vaccine versus placebo. These receptors came from a person aged 18 to 65 who received the Ad26.COV2.S COVID-19 vaccine or a placebo.

The rearrangement links TRBV6-5 to TRBJ2-5; 8 bases match TRBD1. After removal of 4 bases from V and 5 bases from J, the junction contained 12 bases not matched to a gene. From germline, CDR1 is MNHEY and CDR2 SVGAGI. This CDR3 is 16 amino acids long. CDR3 bases: TGTGCCAGCAGTTTTAATCCAGGGGGCTTAACGGAGACCCAGTACTTC. Translation gives CASSFNPGGLTETQYF.

The gene calls are TRBV6-5 and TRBJ1-1; no reliable D call. With 7 bases removed from V and 1 base from J, the gap between germline ends came to 16 bases. Germline V gene sequence: CDR1 MNHEY, CDR2 SVGAGI. The CDR3 runs to 15 residues. Here the CDR3 DNA reads TGTGCCAGCAAAATCGGAAGTGGGCAGAACACTGAAGCTTTCTTT. Amino acids: CASKIGSGQNTEAFF.

The rearrangement links TRBV7-3 to TRBJ2-3; 7 bases match TRBD2. This CDR3 has 14 amino acids. Germline V gene data show CDR1 as SGHTA and CDR2 as FQGTGA. V was pared by 2 bases and J by 1 base, with 0 bases of the junction left unmatched. The CDR3 is CASSLGRGTDTQYF. Written as DNA, the CDR3 is TGTGCCAGCAGCTTAGGGAGGGGCACAGATACGCAGTATTTT.

There are a few counts of this clone. This chain joins TRBV5-1 and TRBJ1-1; D ambiguous. CDR1 and CDR2 from the germline V gene are SGHRS and YFSETQ. V shed 4 bases and J shed 4 bases, with 11 bases lying between them. CDR3 length: 13 amino acids. CDR3 DNA: TGCGCCAGCAGCGCGGCAATCCTCACTGAAGCTTTCTTT. It encodes CASSAAILTEAFF.

The chain couples TRBV2 to TRBJ1-5; no clear D. Germline values: CDR1 SNHLY, CDR2 FYNNEI. V dropped 4 bases and J dropped 10 bases, with 14 bases sitting between them. CDR3 length equals 13 residues. CDR3 coding DNA: TGTGCCAGCAGTGCTGGACGGGAGAGCCCCCAGCATTTT. This codes for CASSAGRESPQHF.

This chain joins TRBV7-3 and TRBJ2-3; D uncertain. Looked up from germline, CDR1 is SGHTA and CDR2 is FQGTGA. The CDR3 is 14 amino acids. The ends were cut back, 2 bases at V and 4 bases at J, with 10 bases in the middle. The CDR3 DNA sequence: TGTGCCAGCAGCTTATGGGCCAAGCCAGATACGCAGTATTTT. Translated: CASSLWAKPDTQYF.

This chain connects TRBV28 to TRBJ1-3; D unresolved. Trimming pared 5 bases from V and 2 bases from J, leaving 16 bases between. The CDR3 is 16 amino acids. Germline V gives CDR1 MDHEN, CDR2 SYDVKM. The CDR3 protein is CASSLSVRRAGNTIYF. CDR3 bases: TGTGCCAGCAGTCTCTCGGTCAGGCGCGCTGGAAACACCATATATTTT.

This clone has more than one count but fewer than ten. This chain links TRBV27 with TRBJ2-5, with D perhaps assigned TRBD1 or TRBD2 (7 bases each). CDR3 length: 17 residues. Germline V gene lookup returns CDR1 MNHEY and CDR2 SMNVEV (reference sequence). V was shortened by 4 bases and J by 5 bases, with 23 bases between the two germline ends. CDR3 protein: CASSSLGGAGAGETQYF. In nucleotides, the CDR3 is TGTGCCAGCAGTTCCCTAGGGGGCGCGGGGGCAGGTGAGACCCAGTACTTC.

This CDR3 reads CSASVFDTQYF. CDR3 nucleotides: TGCAGTGCTAGCGTCTTCGATACGCAGTATTTT. The chain has TRBV20-1 and TRBJ2-3; D remains unclear. Per germline, CDR1 DFQATT and CDR2 SNEGSKA (reference sequence). The CDR3 extends over 11 amino acids. V was clipped by 3 bases and J by 6 bases, with 7 bases between them.

The rearrangement uses TRBV6-2 or TRBV6-3 and TRBJ2-5; possibly TRBD2 for D (5 bases). V was cut by 3 bases and J by 5 bases, with 10 bases left in between. Germline-derived CDR1 and CDR2 are MNHEY and SVGEGT. The CDR3 covers 13 residues. CDR3 coding DNA: TGTGCCAGCAGTTATCGGGGTTGGGAGACCCAGTACTTC. Amino acid sequence: CASSYRGWETQYF.

J is TRBJ2-1 and V is TRBV10-3; 10 bases fit TRBD2. This CDR3 comprises 15 residues. The trim removed 3 bases at V and 7 bases at J, leaving 6 bases unmatched. Per germline, CDR1 ENHRY and CDR2 SYGVKD. The CDR3 reads CAISDGAGGYNEQFF. CDR3 nucleotide sequence: TGTGCCATCAGTGATGGAGCGGGAGGGTATAATGAGCAGTTCTTC.

Concerning this clone: Other DNA sequences from this sample encode an identical CDR3 as well. The gene calls are TRBV15 and TRBJ2-3; 11 positions agree with TRBD2. Germline V gene data show CDR1 as LNHNV and CDR2 as YYDKDF (reference sequence). The V gene end was trimmed by 3 bases and the J gene end by 0 bases; junction bases not matched to a gene: 2. This CDR3 comprises 16 residues. The CDR3 here is CATSRGLAASTDTQYF. CDR3 in DNA: TGTGCCACCAGCAGGGGACTAGCGGCTAGCACAGATACGCAGTATTTT.

This clone was counted between two and nine times. V gene TRBV7-9 combines with J gene TRBJ2-7, with TRBD2 matching over 12 bases. V lost 5 bases to trimming and J lost 2 bases; unmatched junction nucleotides: 1. The CDR3 has 14 residues. Germline lookup yields CDR1 SEHNR and CDR2 FQNEAQ (reference sequence). The CDR3 here is CASSRTSGAYEQYF. The CDR3 DNA sequence: TGTGCCAGCAGCCGGACTAGCGGGGCCTACGAGCAGTACTTC.

The J gene is TRBJ2-7, the V gene TRBV30; 11 bases align to TRBD2. The CDR3 length is 14 residues. With 1 base clipped from V and 7 bases from J, the junction kept 6 bases outside the gene matches. Looked up from germline, CDR1 is GTSNPN and CDR2 is SVGIG (reference sequence). DNA for the CDR3: TGTGCCTGGAGTGCCCCACTAGCGGGAGAGGAGCAGTACTTC. It translates to CAWSAPLAGEEQYF.

The chain recombines TRBV7-2 with TRBJ2-1, with D unresolved. Germline V lookup: CDR1 SGHTA, CDR2 FQGNSA. Trimming left V 6 bases short and J 7 bases short, with 10 bases between. This CDR3 has 12 amino acids. In DNA, the CDR3 is TGTGCCAGCAGAGGCGAGGCTAATGAGCAGTTCTTC. Translated, it gives CASRGEANEQFF.

This clone was observed a single time. The rearrangement links TRBV30 to TRBJ1-1; D unclear. This CDR3 has 13 residues. Germline CDR1 and CDR2: GTSNPN and SVGIG (reference sequence). V lost 0 bases and J lost 6, with 11 bases in between. The CDR3, as DNA: TGTGCCTGGAGTGTAGCGGGTTTCGCTGAAGCTTTCTTT. It encodes CAWSVAGFAEAFF.

V usage is TRBV6-1 and J usage is TRBJ1-2, with D hard to call. The V end lost 1 base, the J end lost 2 bases, and 20 bases lay between the germline ends. Germline-derived CDR1 and CDR2 are MNHNS and SASEGT. The CDR3 has 18 amino acids. In DNA, the CDR3 is TGTGCCAGCAGTGAAGAGAGGCTGTACAACCTCGACAACTATGGCTACACCTTC. Residues: CASSEERLYNLDNYGYTF.

The V call is TRBV29-1, the J call TRBJ1-4, with D perhaps matching TRBD1 (5 bases). The CDR3 extends over 14 amino acids. V shed 7 bases and J shed 3 bases, with 15 bases lying between them. Germline assignment: CDR1 SQVTM and CDR2 ANQGSEA. This CDR3 is CSAQHGGSNEKLFF. DNA of the CDR3: TGCAGCGCCCAACACGGGGGATCTAATGAAAAACTGTTTTTT.

This chain connects TRBV28 to TRBJ1-5; tentative D call: TRBD1 (5 bases). This CDR3 has 15 amino acids. Germline CDR1 reads MDHEN; CDR2 reads SYDVKM. V gave up 5 bases and J gave up 0 bases, with 11 bases separating them. CDR3 region: CASSTGRFSNQPQHF. CDR3 DNA: TGTGCCAGCAGTACAGGAAGGTTTAGCAATCAGCCCCAGCATTTT.

The gene calls are TRBV19 and TRBJ2-7; maybe TRBD2 (6 bases). The V end lost 5 bases, the J end lost 7 bases, and 21 bases lay between the germline ends. Germline CDR1 and CDR2: LNHDA and SQIVND (reference sequence). The CDR3 has 15 residues. The CDR3 DNA follows: TGTGCCAGTAGTCCGGTTCAGAGCCCCGCGGGGGAGCAGTACTTC. Its protein product is CASSPVQSPAGEQYF.

This clone appeared a single time. The chain couples TRBV27 to TRBJ2-1, with 10 bases identical to TRBD2. CDR1 and CDR2 (germline): MNHEY, SMNVEV (reference sequence). V was clipped by 6 bases and J by 8 bases; unmatched bases: 7. There are 14 residues in the CDR3. The CDR3 DNA is TGTGCCAGCAGGGCTAGCGGGAGTAAAGATGAGCAGTTCTTC. Translated: CASRASGSKDEQFF.

This chain links TRBV6-5 with TRBJ2-2; 7 bases agree with TRBD2. V lost 6 bases, J lost 4 bases, and 8 bases stayed unmatched. Germline V CDR1 and CDR2: MNHEY, SVGAGI. The CDR3 loop spans 15 amino acids. CDR3 sequence: CASSLSGSGTGELFF. In nucleotides, the CDR3 is TGTGCCAGCAGCCTTAGCGGGTCAGGCACCGGGGAGCTGTTTTTT.

This clone came up once. The chain carries TRBV19 and TRBJ2-4, with 10 bases aligning to TRBD1. Germline trimming cut 5 bases from V and 15 bases from J; bases unmatched to any gene: 10. The germline V gene encodes CDR1 LNHDA and CDR2 SQIVND (reference sequence). The CDR3 has 13 residues. The CDR3 loop is CASSPRPTGGGYF. DNA of the CDR3: TGTGCCAGTAGTCCGAGACCGACAGGGGGCGGGTACTTC. The variable domain in full, with the rest retrieved from reference TRBV19 and TRBJ2-4, is DGGITQSPKYLFRKEGQNVTLSCEQNLNHDAMYWYRQDPGQGLRLIYYSQIVNDFQKGDIAEGYSVSREKKESFPLTVTSAQKNPTAFYLCASSPRPTGGGYFGAGTRLSVL.